At least ten counts were recorded for the clone carrying this TCR beta chain. Its matching antigen is unknown. The data derive from a study of CD8+CD57+ T cells in acquired aplastic anemia. Study as a whole: Isolated CD4+ and CD8+ cells, once sorted, yielded DNA averaging approximately 3 ug. General study findings and limits: Overlap between patients and controls comprised just under 30 CD8+ CDR3 sequences.

The germline V and J ends were trimmed by 4 bases and 5 bases, with 9 bases remaining between them. The CDR3 sequence is 12 residues long. The V gene's germline CDR1 is LGHDT and CDR2 YNNKEL (reference sequence). The template for TCR beta VDJ and CDR3 sequence profiling was genomic DNA. TCRdb independently ran MiXCR on the reads; one entry per CDR3 protein. The sample shows about 270,000 distinct CDR3 sequences, approximately 56% of them seen only once. The sample consisted of sorted CD4+, CD8+, or CD8+CD57+ T cells (not recorded which) from PBMCs. The clonotype was recovered from a human donor with severe aplastic anemia or a healthy control (not recorded which). The chain links TRBV3-1 to TRBJ2-7; the D is unclear. The CDR3 DNA is TGTGCCAGCAGCCCTTACTACCACGAGCAGTACTTC. This codes for CASSPYYHEQYF.